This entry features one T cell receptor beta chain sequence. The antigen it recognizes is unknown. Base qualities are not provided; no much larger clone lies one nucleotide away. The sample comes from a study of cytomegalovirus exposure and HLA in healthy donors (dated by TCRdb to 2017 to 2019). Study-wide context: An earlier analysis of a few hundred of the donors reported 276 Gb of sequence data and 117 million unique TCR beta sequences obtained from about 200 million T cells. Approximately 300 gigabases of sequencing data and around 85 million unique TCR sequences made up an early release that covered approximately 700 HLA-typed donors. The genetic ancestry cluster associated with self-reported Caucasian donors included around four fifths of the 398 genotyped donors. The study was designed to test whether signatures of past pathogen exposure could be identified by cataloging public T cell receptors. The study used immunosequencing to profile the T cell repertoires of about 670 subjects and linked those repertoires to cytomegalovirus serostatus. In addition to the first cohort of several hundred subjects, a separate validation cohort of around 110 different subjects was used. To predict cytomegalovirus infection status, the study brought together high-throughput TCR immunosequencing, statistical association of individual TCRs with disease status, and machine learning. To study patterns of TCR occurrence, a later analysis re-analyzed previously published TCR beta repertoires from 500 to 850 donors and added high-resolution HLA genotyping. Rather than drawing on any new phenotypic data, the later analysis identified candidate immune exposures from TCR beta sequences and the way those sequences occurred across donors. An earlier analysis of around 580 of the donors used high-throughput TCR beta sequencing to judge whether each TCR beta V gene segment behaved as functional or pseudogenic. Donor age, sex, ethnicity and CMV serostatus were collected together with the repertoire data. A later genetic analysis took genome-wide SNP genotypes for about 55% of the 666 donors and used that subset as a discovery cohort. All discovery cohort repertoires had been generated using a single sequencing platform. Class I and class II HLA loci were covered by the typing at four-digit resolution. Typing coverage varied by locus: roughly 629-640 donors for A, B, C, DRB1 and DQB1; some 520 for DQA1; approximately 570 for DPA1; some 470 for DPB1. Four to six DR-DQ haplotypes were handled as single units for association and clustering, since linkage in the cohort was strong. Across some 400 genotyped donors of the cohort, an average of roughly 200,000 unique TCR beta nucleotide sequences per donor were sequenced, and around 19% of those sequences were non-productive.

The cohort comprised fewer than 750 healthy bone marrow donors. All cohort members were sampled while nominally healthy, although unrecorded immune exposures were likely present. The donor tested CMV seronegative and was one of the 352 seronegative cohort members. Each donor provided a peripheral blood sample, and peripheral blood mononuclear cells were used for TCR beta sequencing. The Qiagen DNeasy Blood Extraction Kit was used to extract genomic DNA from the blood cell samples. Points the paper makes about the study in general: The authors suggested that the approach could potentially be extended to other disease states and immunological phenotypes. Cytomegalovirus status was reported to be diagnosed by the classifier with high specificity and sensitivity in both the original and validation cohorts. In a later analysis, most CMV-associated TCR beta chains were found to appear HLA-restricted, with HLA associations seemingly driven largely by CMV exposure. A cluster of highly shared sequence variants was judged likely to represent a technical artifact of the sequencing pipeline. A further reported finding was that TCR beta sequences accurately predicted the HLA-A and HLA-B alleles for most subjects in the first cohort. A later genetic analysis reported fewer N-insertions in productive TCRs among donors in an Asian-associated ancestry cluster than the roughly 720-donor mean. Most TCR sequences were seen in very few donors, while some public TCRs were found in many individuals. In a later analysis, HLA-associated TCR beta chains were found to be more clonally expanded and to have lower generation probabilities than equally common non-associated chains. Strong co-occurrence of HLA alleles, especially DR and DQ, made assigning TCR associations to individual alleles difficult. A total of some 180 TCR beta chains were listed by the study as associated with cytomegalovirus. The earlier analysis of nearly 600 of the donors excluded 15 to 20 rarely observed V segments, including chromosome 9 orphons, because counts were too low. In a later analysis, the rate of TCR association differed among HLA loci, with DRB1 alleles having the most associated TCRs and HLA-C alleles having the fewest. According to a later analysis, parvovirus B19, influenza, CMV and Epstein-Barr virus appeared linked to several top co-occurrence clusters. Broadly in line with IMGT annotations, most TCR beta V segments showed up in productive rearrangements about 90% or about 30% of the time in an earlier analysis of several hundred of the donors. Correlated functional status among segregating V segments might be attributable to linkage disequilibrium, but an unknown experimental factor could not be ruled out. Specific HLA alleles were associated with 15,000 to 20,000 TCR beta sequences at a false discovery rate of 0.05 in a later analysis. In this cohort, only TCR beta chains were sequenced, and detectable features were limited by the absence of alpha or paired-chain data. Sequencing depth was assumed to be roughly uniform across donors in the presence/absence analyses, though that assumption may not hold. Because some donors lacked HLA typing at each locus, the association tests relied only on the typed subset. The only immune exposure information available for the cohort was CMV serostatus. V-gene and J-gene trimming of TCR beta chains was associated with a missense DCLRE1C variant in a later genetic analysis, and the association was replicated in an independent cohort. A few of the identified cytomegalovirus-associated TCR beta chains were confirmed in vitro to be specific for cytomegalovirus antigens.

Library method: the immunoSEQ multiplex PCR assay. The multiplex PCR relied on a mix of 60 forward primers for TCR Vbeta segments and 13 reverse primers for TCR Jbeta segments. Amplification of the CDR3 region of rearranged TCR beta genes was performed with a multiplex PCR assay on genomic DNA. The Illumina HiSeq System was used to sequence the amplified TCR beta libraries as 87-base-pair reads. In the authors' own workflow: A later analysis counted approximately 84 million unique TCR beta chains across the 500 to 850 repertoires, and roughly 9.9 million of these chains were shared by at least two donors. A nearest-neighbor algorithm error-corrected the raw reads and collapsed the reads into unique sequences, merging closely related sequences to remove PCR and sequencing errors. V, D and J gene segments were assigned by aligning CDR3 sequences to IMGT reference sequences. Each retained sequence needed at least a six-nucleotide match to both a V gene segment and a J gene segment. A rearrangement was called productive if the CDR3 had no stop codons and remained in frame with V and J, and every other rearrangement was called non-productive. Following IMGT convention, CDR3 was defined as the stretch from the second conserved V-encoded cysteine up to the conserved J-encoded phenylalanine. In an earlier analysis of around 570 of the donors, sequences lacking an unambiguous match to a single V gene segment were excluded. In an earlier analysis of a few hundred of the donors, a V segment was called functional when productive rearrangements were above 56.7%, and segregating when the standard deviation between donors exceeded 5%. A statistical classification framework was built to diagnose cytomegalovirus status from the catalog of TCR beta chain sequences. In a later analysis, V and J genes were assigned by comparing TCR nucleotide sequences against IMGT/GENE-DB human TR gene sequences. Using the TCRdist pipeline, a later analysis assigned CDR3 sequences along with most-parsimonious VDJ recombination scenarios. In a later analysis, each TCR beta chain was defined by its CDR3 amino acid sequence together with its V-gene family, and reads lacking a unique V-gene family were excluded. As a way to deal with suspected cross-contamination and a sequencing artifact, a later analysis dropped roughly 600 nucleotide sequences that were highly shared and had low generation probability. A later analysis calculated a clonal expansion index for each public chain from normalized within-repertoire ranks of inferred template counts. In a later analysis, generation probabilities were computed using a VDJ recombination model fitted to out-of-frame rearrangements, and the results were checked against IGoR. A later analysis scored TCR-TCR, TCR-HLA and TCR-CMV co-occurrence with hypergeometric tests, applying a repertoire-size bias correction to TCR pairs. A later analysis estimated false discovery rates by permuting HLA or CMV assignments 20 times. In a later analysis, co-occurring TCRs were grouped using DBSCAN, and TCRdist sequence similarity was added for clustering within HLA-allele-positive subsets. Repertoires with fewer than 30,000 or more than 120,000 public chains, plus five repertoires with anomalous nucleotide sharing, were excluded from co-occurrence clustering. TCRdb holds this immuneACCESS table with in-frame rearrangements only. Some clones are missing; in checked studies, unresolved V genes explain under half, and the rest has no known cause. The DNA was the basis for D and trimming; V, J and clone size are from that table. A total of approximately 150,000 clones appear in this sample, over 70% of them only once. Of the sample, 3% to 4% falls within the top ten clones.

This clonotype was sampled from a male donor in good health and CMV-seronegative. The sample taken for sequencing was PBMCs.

This receptor carries the CDR3 CASSLGGSGAYNEQFF. The sequence in DNA is TGTGCCAGCAGCTTAGGGGGTAGCGGGGCCTACAATGAGCAGTTCTTC. This chain joins TRBV11-2 to TRBJ2-1; the junction holds 8 bases that match TRBD2. Including cysteine and phenylalanine, the CDR3 has 16 amino acids. Only the CDR3 DNA stays, 48 bases, in frame from base 1. After removal of 1 base from V and 2 bases from J, the junction retains 4 bases not matched to a gene. CDR1 SGHAT and CDR2 FQNNGV are derived from the germline V gene.